Sequencing of this T cell receptor beta chain was carried out in a study of T cells expressing NK-cell markers. About the study: It was from sorted CD3+CD56+NKG2C+, CD3+CD56+NKG2C- and CD3+CD56-NKG2C+ T cells that TCR beta repertoires came. Study-wide points: Evidence did not settle whether expanded NKG2C+ T cell clones targeted HCMV.

This CDR3 is 15 amino acids long. The V gene's germline CDR1 is SGHTA and CDR2 FQGTGA. UMIs were included in TCR beta cDNA generated by 5'RACE template switching. Reanalyzing the 5' RACE reads, TCRdb keeps one entry per CDR3 protein, without DNA. This table holds hundreds of thousands of distinct CDR3 sequences. In regard to this clonotype: What it binds is unknown.

The sequenced sample consisted of blood T cells: a sorted CD56 or NKG2C T cell subset, CD4+ or CD8+ T cells, or bulk PBMC T cells (not recorded which). The rearrangement joins TRBV7-3 to TRBJ2-1; TCRdb reports TRBD2, a call that lacks DNA to check it against. The clonotype comes from a man aged 18-30 years in good health. CDR3 loop: CASSLIAGTLNEQFF. Supplemented by reference TRBV7-3 and TRBJ2-1, the full variable domain reads GAGVSQTPSNKVTEKGKYVELRCDPISGHTALYWYRQSLGQGPEFLIYFQGTGAADDSGLPNDRFFAVRPEGSVSTLKIQRTERGDSAVYLCASSLIAGTLNEQFFGPGTRLTVL.